The sequence of this T cell receptor (beta chain) was determined in a study of early T cells in non-severe SARS-CoV-2 infection. Molecules of cDNA were individually given unique molecular identifiers that were attached to them. Each CDR3 protein is one row after TCRdb ran MiXCR on the 5' RACE reads. Altogether roughly 100,000 distinct CDR3 sequences are present, approximately 13% being singletons, with the ten largest covering about 2.3%. This clonotype was counted between two and nine times. V dropped 6 bases and J dropped 5 bases, with 6 bases sitting between them. This CDR3 is 10 amino acids long. CDR1 SQVTM and CDR2 ANQGSEA come from the germline V gene.

The sample comprised whole blood. The V gene is TRBV29-1, the J gene TRBJ2-3; a weak D match, TRBD2 (5 bases). This receptor was taken from an adult who was a healthcare worker with PCR-confirmed SARS-CoV-2 infection or an uninfected control (not recorded which). The CDR3 loop is CSVRGDTQYF. The CDR3, as DNA: TGCAGCGTCCGGGGAGATACGCAGTATTTT.